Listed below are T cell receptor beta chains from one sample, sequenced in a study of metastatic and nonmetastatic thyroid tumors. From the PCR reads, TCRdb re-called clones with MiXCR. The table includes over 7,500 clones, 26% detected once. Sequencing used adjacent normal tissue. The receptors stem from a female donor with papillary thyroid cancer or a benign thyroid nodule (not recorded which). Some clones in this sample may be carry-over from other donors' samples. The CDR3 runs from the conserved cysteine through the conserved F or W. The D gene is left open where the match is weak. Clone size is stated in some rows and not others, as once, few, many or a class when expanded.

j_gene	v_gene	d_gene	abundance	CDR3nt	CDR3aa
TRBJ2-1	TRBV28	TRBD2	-	TGTGCCAGCAGAACCGGGACTAGCGGATACAATGAGCAGTTCTTC	CASRTGTSGYNEQFF
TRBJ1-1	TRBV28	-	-	TGTGCCAGCTGCCTATTCCCCCGGTGCACTGAAGCTTTCTTT	CASCLFPRCTEAFF
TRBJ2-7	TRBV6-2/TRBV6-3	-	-	TGTGCCAGCAGTCCCGGGACCCTCGAGCAGTACTTC	CASSPGTLEQYF
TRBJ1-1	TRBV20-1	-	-	TGCAGTGCTAGCTTCTGGAACACTGAAGCTTTCTTT	CSASFWNTEAFF
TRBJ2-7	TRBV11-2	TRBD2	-	TGTGCCAGCAGCATAACTAGCGGGATCCGTTCCTACGAGCAGTACTTC	CASSITSGIRSYEQYF
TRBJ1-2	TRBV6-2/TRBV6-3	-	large	TGTGCCAGCAGGCGGGGGGGAACTGACTATGGCTACACCTTC	CASRRGGTDYGYTF
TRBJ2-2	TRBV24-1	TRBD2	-	TGTGCCACCAGTGCCGGGACTAGCGGGAGTCGGGGCGGGGAGCTGTTTTTT	CATSAGTSGSRGGELFF
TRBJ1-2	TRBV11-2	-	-	TGTGCCAGCAGCTTAGACAGGGGAGGCTATGGCTACACCTTC	CASSLDRGGYGYTF
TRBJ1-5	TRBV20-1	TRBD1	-	TGCAGTGCTACCCGGGGACAGGGCAGCAATCAGCCCCAGCATTTT	CSATRGQGSNQPQHF
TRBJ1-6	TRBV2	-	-	TGTGCCAGCAGCGTGCCCGGCTCCTATAATTCACCCCTCCACTTT	CASSVPGSYNSPLHF
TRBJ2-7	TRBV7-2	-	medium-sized	TGTGCCAGCAGCTTAAAATTGAACTACGAGCAGTACTTC	CASSLKLNYEQYF
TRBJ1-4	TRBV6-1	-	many	TGTGCCAGCAGTGAAGCAGGGGGGAAACTGTTTTTT	CASSEAGGKLFF
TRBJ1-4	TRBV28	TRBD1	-	TGTGCCAGCAGTCCCCCGGGACAGGGGAATGAAAAACTGTTTTTT	CASSPPGQGNEKLFF
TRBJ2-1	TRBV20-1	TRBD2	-	TGCAGTGCTAGAGATTCGGGGGCGGGAGGGCCGTTGAATGAGCAGTTCTTC	CSARDSGAGGPLNEQFF
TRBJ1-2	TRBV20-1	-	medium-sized	TGCAGTGCTAGGGATCCAGGGTACCCAAACTATGGCTACACCTTC	CSARDPGYPNYGYTF
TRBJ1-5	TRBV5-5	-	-	TGTGCCAGCAGCTCAAGGGGAGGGACGGGCAATCAGCCCCAGCATTTT	CASSSRGGTGNQPQHF
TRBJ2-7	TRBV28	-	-	TGTGCCAACAGCCCAGGCGAGGGAATTACCTACGAGCAGTACTTC	CANSPGEGITYEQYF
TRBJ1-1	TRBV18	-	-	TGTGCCAGCTCACCAAGCATCACTGAAGCTTTCTTT	CASSPSITEAFF
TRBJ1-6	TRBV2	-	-	TGTGCCAGCATCATGGGGGGGGATTCACCCCTCCACTTT	CASIMGGDSPLHF
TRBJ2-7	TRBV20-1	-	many	TGCAGTGCTAGACTAGCGAACTACGAGCAGTACTTC	CSARLANYEQYF
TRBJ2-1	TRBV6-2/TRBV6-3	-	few	TGTGCCAGCAGTTACGCAGCGGGCGAGCAGTTCTTC	CASSYAAGEQFF
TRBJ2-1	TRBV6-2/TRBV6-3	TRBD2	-	TGTGCCAGCAGTTCTCCAACCCAATTGACTAGCGGGTGGGAAGTGGAGCAGTTCTTC	CASSSPTQLTSGWEVEQFF
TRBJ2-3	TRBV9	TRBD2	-	TGTGCCAGCAGCGTAGGCGGGAGCGGGAGCGGTACAGATACGCAGTATTTT	CASSVGGSGSGTDTQYF
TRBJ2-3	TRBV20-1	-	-	TGCAGTGCTCCCTCGTTGGACGGCACAGATACGCAGTATTTT	CSAPSLDGTDTQYF
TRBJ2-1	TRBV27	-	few	TGTGCCAGCAGTTTATCGACCCAGGGGAGGAATGAGCAGTTCTTC	CASSLSTQGRNEQFF
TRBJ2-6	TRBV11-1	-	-	TGTGCCAGCAGCCAGAGCGGGCAGGGTGGGGCCAACGTCCTGACTTTC	CASSQSGQGGANVLTF
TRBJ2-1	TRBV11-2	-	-	TGTGCCAGCAGCTTAGGGTCAGTTTATGAGCAGTTCTTC	CASSLGSVYEQFF
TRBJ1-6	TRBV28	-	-	TGTGCCAGCAGTATCGGCAGGGCACCCCTCCACTTT	CASSIGRAPLHF
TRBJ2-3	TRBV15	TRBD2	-	TGTGCCACCAGCAGAGAGTGGGGGGGGACAGATACGCAGTATTTT	CATSREWGGTDTQYF
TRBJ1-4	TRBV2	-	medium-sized	TGTGCCAGCAGGGTTACATGGACTAATGAAAAACTGTTTTTT	CASRVTWTNEKLFF
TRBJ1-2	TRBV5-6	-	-	TGTGCCAGCAGCATGGGACCGGGACCGCCGGAAACCTTC	CASSMGPGPPETF
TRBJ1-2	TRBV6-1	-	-	TGTGCCAGCAGTGAAGTCTCATACTATGGCTACACCTTC	CASSEVSYYGYTF
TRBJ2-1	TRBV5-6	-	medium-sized	TGTGCCAGCAGCTCGACACGAGAGCAGTTCTTC	CASSSTREQFF
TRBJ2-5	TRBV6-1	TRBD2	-	TGTGCCACCGGGACTAGCGGGAGGGTAGGGCGAGAGACCCAGTACTTC	CATGTSGRVGRETQYF
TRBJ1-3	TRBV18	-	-	TGTGCCAGCTCTCCGAACAGAGGAAACACCATATATTTT	CASSPNRGNTIYF
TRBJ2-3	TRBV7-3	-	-	TGTGCCAGCAGCTTAGTTCACAGCACAGATACGCAGTATTTT	CASSLVHSTDTQYF
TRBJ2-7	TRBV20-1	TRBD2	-	TGCAGTGCTAGAGATCCGGGACTAGGGTACGAGCAGTACTTC	CSARDPGLGYEQYF
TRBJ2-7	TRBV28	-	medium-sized	TGTGCCAGCAATCCTGGGGCCGTCTACGAGCAGTACTTC	CASNPGAVYEQYF
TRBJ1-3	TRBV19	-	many	TGTGCCAGTAATAAGGGGCAAGGAAACACCATATATTTT	CASNKGQGNTIYF
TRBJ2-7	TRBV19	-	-	TGTGCCAGTAGTAGGACAGTGAGCTCCTACGAGCAGTACTTC	CASSRTVSSYEQYF
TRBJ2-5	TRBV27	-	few	TGTGCCAGTGGCCCCCGGGCAGGGGCAGAGACCCAGTACTTC	CASGPRAGAETQYF
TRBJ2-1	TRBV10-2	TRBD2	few	TGCGCCAGCAAAATAGGACTAGCGTACAATGAGCAGTTCTTC	CASKIGLAYNEQFF
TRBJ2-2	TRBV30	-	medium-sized	TGTGCCTGGAGTGTCCCCGGGGAGCTGTTTTTT	CAWSVPGELFF
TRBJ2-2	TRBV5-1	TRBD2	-	TGCGCCAGCAGCTATAGCGGGAGGGCCGACACCGGGGAGCTGTTTTTT	CASSYSGRADTGELFF
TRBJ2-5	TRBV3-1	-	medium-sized	TGTGCCAGCAGCCCGTACCGAGAGACCCAGTACTTC	CASSPYRETQYF
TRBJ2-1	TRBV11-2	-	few	TGTGCCAGCAGCCAACAGGAGCAGGCCTACAATGAGCAGTTCTTC	CASSQQEQAYNEQFF
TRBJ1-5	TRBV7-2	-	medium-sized	TGTGCCAGCAGTCACCATTCACAGGGAGCCATTAGCAATCAGCCCCAGCATTTT	CASSHHSQGAISNQPQHF
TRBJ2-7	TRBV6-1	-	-	TGTGCCAGCAGTGACCCCAAGGGGGGGGCCGCCTACGAGCAGTACTTC	CASSDPKGGAAYEQYF
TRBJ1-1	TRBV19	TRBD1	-	TGTGCCAGTAGTCCGCCGGGACAGCCTTCCGCTTTCTTT	CASSPPGQPSAFF
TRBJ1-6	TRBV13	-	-	TGTGCCAGCAGCTTATCTTTTTTAGAGGGATCACCCCTCCACTTT	CASSLSFLEGSPLHF